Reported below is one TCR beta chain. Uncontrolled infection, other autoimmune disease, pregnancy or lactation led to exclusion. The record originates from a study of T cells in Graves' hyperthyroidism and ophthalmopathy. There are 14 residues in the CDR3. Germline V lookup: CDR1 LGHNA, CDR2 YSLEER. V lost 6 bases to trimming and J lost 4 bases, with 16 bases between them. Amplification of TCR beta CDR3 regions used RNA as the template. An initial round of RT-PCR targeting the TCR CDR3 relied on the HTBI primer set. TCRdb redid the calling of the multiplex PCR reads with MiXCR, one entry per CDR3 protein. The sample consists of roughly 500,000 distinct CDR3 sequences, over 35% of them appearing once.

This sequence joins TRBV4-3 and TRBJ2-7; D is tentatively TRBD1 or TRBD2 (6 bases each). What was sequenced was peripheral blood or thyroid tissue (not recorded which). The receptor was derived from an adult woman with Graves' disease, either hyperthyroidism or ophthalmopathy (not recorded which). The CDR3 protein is CASSVGQGTYEQYF. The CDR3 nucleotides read TGCGCCAGCAGTGTCGGGCAGGGGACTTACGAGCAGTACTTC.